This T cell receptor (beta chain) was sequenced in a study of blood T cells in healthy people across ages. Germline V gene data show CDR1 as DFQATT and CDR2 as SNEGSKA (reference sequence). The CDR3 is made up of 15 amino acids. Deletions cut 0 bases from V and 8 bases from J, with 17 bases between. Sample-barcoded 5' priming and a J-beta primer mix drove a second PCR of 7 to 11 cycles. TCRdb ran MiXCR on the 5' RACE reads and lists one entry per CDR3 protein. The sample has hundreds of thousands of distinct CDR3 sequences; 29% are singletons. The V call is TRBV20-1, the J call TRBJ1-5; perhaps TRBD1 as D (6 bases). This receptor was taken from a woman older than 75 in good health. Specimen: blood. The CDR3 coding sequence is TGCAGTGCTAGAGAACAGGGAGTTCGGTTAGAGCCCCAGCATTTT. Translated: CSAREQGVRLEPQHF.